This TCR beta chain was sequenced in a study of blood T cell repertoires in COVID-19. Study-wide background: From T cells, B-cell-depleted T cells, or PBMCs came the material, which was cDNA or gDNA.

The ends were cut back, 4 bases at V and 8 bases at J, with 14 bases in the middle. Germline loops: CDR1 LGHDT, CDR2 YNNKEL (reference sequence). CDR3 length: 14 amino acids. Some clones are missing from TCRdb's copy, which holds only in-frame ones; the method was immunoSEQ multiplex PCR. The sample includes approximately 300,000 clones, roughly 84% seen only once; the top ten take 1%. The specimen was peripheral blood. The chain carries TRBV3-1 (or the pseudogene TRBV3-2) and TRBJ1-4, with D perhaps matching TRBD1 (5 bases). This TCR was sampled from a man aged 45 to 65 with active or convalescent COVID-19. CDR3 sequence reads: CASSPGPLGEKLFF. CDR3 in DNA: TGTGCCAGCAGCCCAGGGCCCCTGGGGGAAAAACTGTTTTTT.